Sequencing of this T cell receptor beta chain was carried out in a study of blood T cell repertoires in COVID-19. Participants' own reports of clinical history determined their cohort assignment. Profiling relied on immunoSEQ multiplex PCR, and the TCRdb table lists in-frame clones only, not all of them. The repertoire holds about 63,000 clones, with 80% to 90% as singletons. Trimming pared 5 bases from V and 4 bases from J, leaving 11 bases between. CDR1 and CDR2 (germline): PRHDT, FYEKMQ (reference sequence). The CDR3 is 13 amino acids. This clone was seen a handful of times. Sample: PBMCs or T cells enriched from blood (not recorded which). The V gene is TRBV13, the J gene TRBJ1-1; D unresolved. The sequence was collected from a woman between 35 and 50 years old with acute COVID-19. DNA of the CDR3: TGTGCCAGCAGCCGCGTAACAGCCACTGAAGCTTTCTTT. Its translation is CASSRVTATEAFF.